This TCR beta chain was identified in a study of cytomegalovirus exposure and HLA in healthy donors. PCR amplification relied on 60 Vbeta primers (plus 13 Jbeta primers). Assay: immunoSEQ multiplex PCR; the TCRdb copy retains only in-frame clones and omits some. The data contain about 130,000 clones, roughly 82% of them singletons. Trimming removed 3 bases from V and 2 bases from J, with 8 bases in between. The CDR3 is made up of 14 amino acids. Germline-derived CDR1 and CDR2 are MNHEY and SVGAGI. This sequence joins TRBV6-5 and TRBJ1-5; D call uncertain. The clonotype originates from a woman aged 18-29 years in good health and CMV-seropositive. Sequenced input: PBMCs. CDR3 nucleotide sequence: TGTGCCAGCAGTTATCCCGGGGGCAATCAGCCCCAGCATTTT. This encodes CASSYPGGNQPQHF.